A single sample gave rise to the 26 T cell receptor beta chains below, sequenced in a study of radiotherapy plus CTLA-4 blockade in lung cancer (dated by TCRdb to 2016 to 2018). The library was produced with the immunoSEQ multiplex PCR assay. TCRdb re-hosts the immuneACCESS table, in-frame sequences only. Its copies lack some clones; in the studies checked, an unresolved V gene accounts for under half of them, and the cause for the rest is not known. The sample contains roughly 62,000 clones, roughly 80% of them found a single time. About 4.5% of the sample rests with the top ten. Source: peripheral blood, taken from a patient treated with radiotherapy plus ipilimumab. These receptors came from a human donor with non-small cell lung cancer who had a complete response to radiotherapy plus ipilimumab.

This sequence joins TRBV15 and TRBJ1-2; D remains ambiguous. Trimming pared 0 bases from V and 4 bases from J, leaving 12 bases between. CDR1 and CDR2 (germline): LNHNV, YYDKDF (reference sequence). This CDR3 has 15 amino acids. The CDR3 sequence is CATSREDGGPYGYTF. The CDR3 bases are TGTGCCACCAGCAGAGAGGACGGAGGCCCCTATGGCTACACCTTC. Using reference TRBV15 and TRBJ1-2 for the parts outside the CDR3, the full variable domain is DAMVIQNPRYQVTQFGKPVTLSCSQTLNHNVMYWYQQKSSQAPKLLFHYYDKDFNNEADTPDNFQSRRPNTSFCFLDIRSPGLGDTAMYLCATSREDGGPYGYTFGSGTRLTVV.

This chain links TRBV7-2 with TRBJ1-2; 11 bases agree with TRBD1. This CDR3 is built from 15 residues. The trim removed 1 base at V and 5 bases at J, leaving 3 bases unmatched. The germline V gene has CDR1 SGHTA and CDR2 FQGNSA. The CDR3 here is CASSLVGQGGYGYTF. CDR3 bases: TGTGCCAGCAGCTTAGTGGGACAGGGGGGATATGGCTACACCTTC.

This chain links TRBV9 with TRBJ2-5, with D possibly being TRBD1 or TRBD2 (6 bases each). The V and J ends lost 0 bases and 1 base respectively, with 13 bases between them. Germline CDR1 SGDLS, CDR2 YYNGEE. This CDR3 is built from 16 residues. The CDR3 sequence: CASSVAGGTLQETQYF. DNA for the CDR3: TGTGCCAGCAGCGTAGCCGGGGGCACGCTCCAAGAGACCCAGTACTTC. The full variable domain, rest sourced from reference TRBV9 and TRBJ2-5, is DSGVTQTPKHLITATGQRVTLRCSPRSGDLSVYWYQQSLDQGLQFLIQYYNGEERAKGNILERFSAQQFPDLHSELNLSSLELGDSALYFCASSVAGGTLQETQYFGPGTRLLVL.

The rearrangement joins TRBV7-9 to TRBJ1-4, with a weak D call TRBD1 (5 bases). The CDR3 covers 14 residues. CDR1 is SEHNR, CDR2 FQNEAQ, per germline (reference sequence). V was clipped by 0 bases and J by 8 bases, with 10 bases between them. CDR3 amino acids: CASSLAGGREKLFF. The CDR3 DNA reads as TGTGCCAGCAGCTTAGCGGGGGGAAGAGAAAAACTGTTTTTT.

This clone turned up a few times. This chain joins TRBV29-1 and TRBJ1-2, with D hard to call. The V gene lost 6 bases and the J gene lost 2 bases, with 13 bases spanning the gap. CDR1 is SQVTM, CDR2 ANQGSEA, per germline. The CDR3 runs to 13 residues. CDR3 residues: CSVPGIRNYGYTF. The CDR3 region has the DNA TGCAGCGTGCCTGGAATTAGGAACTATGGCTACACCTTC.

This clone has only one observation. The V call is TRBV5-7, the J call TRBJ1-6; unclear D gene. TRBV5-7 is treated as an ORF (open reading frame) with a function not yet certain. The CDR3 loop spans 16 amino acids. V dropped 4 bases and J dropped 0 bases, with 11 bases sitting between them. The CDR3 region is CASSLRGSSYNSPLHF. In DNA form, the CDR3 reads TGTGCCAGCAGCCTCCGCGGGAGCTCCTATAATTCACCCCTCCACTTT.

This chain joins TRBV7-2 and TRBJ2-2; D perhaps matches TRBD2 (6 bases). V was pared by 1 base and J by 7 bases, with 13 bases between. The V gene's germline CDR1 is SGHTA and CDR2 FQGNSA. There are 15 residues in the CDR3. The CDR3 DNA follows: TGTGCCAGCAGCTTAGGGGGCCCAGCGGGCGGGGAGCTGTTTTTT. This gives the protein CASSLGGPAGGELFF.

The CDR3, as DNA: TGCAGCGTTGCGGTGAACACCGGGGAGCTGTTTTTT. Encoded protein: CSVAVNTGELFF. The V call is TRBV29-1, the J call TRBJ2-2; D gene unclear. Germline-derived CDR1 and CDR2 are SQVTM and ANQGSEA. The CDR3 loop spans 12 amino acids. V was clipped by 4 bases and J by 1 base, with 4 bases between them.

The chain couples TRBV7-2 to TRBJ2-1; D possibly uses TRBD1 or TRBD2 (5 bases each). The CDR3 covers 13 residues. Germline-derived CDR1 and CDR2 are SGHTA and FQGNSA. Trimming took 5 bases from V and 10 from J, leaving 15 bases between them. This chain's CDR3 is CASSVLGTGEQFF. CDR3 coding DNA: TGTGCCAGCAGCGTCTTGGGGACCGGGGAGCAGTTCTTC.

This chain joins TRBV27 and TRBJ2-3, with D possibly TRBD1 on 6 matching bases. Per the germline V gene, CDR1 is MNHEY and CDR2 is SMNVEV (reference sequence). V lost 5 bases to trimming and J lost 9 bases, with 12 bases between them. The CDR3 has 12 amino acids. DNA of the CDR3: TGTGCCAGCAGTCGACAGGATCAAACGCAGTATTTT. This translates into CASSRQDQTQYF.

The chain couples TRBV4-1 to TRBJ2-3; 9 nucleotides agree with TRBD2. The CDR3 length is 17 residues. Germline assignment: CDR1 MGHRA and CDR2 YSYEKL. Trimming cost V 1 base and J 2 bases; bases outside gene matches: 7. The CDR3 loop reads CASSQGASGVITDTQYF. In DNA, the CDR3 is TGCGCCAGCAGCCAAGGCGCTAGCGGGGTGATCACAGATACGCAGTATTTT.

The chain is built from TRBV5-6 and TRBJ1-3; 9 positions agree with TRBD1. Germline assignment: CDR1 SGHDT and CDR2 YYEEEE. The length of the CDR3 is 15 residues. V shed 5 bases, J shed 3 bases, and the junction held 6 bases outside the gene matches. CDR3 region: CASSRTGGFGNTIYF. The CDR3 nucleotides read TGTGCCAGCAGTCGTACAGGGGGCTTTGGAAACACCATATATTTT.

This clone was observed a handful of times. Here the CDR3 DNA reads TGCGCCAGCAGCTCGGGACAGGGGACCCCCACCGACTATTATGGCTACACCTTC. This codes for CASSSGQGTPTDYYGYTF. The chain carries TRBV5-1 and TRBJ1-2; TRBD1 agrees at 10 bases. After removal of 3 bases from V and 5 bases from J, the junction contained 16 bases not matched to a gene. This CDR3 region has 18 residues. The V gene's germline CDR1 is SGHRS and CDR2 YFSETQ.

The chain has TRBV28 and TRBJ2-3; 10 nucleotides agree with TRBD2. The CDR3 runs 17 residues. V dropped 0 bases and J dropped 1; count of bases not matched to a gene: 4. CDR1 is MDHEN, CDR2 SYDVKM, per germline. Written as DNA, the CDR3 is TGTGCCAGCAGTTTATGGGCTAGCGGGGGCGGCACAGATACGCAGTATTTT. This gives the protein CASSLWASGGGTDTQYF.

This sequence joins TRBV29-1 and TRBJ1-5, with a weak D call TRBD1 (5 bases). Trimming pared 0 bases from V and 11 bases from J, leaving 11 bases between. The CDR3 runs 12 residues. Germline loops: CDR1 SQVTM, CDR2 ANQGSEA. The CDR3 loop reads CSVEEDGGAQHF. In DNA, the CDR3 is TGCAGCGTTGAAGAGGACGGGGGTGCCCAGCATTTT.

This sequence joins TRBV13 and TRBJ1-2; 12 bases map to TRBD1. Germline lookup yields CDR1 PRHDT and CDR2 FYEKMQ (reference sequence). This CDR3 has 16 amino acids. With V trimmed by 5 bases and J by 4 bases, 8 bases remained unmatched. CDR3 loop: CASSPRDRGLFYGYTF. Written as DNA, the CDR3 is TGTGCCAGCAGCCCCCGGGACAGGGGGCTTTTCTATGGCTACACCTTC.

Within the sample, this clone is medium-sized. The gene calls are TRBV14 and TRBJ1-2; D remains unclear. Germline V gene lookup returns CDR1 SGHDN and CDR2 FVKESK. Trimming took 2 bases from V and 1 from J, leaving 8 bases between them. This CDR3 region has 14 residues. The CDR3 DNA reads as TGTGCCAGCAGCCAAATAGGTGATAACTATGGCTACACCTTC. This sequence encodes CASSQIGDNYGYTF.

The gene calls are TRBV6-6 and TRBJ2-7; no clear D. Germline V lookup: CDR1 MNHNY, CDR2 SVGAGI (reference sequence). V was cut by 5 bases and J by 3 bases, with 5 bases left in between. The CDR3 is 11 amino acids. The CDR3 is CASSSNYEQYF. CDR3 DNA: TGTGCCAGCAGTAGCAACTACGAGCAGTACTTC.

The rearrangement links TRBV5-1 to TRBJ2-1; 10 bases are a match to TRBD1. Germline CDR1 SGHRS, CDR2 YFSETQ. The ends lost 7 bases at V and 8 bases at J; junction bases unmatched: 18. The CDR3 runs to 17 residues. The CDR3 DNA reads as TGCGCCAGCGTCGACCTGGACAGGGGGTTTTCTTTGGATGAGCAGTTCTTC. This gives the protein CASVDLDRGFSLDEQFF.

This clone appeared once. In DNA, the CDR3 is TGCGCCAGCAGCTTGCCACCCGCCACTGAAGCTTTCTTT. Its translation: CASSLPPATEAFF. This chain connects TRBV5-1 to TRBJ1-1; D gene ambiguous. The length of the CDR3 is 13 residues. Germline V gives CDR1 SGHRS, CDR2 YFSETQ. The ends were cut back, 1 base at V and 4 bases at J, with 8 bases in the middle. The variable domain in full, completed from reference TRBV5-1 and TRBJ1-1, reads KAGVTQTPRYLIKTRGQQVTLSCSPISGHRSVSWYQQTPGQGLQFLFEYFSETQRNKGNFPGRFSGRQFSNSRSEMNVSTLELGDSALYLCASSLPPATEAFFGQGTRLTVV.

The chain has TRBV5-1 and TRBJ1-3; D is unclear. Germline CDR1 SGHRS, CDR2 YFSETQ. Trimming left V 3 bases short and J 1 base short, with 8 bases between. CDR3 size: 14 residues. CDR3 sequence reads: CASSSTVSGNTIYF. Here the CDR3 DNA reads TGCGCCAGCAGCTCTACAGTGTCTGGAAACACCATATATTTT.

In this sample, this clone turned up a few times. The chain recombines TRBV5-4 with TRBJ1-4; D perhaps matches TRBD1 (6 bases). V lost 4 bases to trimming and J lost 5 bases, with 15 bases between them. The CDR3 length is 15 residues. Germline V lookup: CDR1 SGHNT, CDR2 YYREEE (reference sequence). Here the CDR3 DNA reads TGTGCCAGCAGCGATACCGGGACACCGAATGAAAAACTGTTTTTT. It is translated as CASSDTGTPNEKLFF. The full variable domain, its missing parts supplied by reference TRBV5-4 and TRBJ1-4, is ETGVTQSPTHLIKTRGQQVTLRCSSQSGHNTVSWYQQALGQGPQFIFQYYREEENGRGNFPPRFSGLQFPNYSSELNVNALELDDSALYLCASSDTGTPNEKLFFGSGTQLSVL.

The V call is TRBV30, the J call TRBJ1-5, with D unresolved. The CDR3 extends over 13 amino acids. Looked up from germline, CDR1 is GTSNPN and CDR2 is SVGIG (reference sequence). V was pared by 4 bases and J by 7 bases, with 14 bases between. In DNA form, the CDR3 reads TGTGCCTGGACCGTCAGAGGGAACCAGCCCCAGCATTTT. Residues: CAWTVRGNQPQHF.

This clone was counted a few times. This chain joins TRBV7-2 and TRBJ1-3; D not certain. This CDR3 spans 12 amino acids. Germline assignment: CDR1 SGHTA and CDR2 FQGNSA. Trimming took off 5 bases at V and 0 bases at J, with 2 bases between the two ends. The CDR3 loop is CASSISGNTIYF. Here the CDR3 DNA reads TGTGCCAGCAGCATCTCTGGAAACACCATATATTTT. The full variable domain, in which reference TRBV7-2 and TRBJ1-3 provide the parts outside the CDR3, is GAGVSQSPSNKVTEKGKDVELRCDPISGHTALYWYRQSLGQGLEFLIYFQGNSAPDKSGLPSDRFSAERTGGSVSTLTIQRTQQEDSAVYLCASSISGNTIYFGEGSWLTVV.

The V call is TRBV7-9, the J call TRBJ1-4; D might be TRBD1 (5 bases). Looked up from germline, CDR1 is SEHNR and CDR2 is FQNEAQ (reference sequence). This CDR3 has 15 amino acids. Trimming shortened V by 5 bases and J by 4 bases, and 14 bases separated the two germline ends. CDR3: CASSPQGRSNEKLFF. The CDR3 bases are TGTGCCAGCAGCCCCCAGGGACGGAGTAATGAAAAACTGTTTTTT.

CDR3 loop: CASSRRTGRYTEAFF. The CDR3 region has the DNA TGTGCCAGCAGCAGACGGACAGGGAGGTACACTGAAGCTTTCTTT. The chain uses TRBV5-6 and TRBJ1-1; TRBD1 aligns across 8 bases. The J segment lost 3 bases and the V segment lost 4 bases, leaving 8 bases of the junction unmatched. From germline, CDR1 is SGHDT and CDR2 YYEEEE. CDR3 size: 15 residues. Full variable domain (missing parts from reference TRBV5-6 and TRBJ1-1): DAGVTQSPTHLIKTRGQQVTLRCSPKSGHDTVSWYQQALGQGPQFIFQYYEEEERQRGNFPDRFSGHQFPNYSSELNVNALLLGDSALYLCASSRRTGRYTEAFFGQGTRLTVV.